This TCR beta chain was retrieved from a study of CD8 T cell repertoires and HIV-1 epitope variants. V was pared by 2 bases and J by 10 bases, with 8 bases of the junction left unmatched. Per germline, CDR1 MNHEY and CDR2 SVGAGI. CDR3 length: 15 residues. TCR beta CDR3 was sequenced at survey depth on immunoSEQ. Libraries were prepared by immunoSEQ multiplex PCR; TCRdb keeps only in-frame clonotypes and omits some of them. The sample consists of approximately 5,000 clones, more than 65% of them appearing once. A word on this clone: Its antigen is still unknown.

V and J are TRBV6-5 and TRBJ2-1, with 10 nucleotides matching TRBD2. This receptor was obtained from a male donor with HIV. Sequences were obtained from cultured CD8+ T cells derived from PBMCs. Here the CDR3 reads CASSYTSGASSEQFF. CDR3 bases: TGTGCCAGCAGTTACACTAGCGGGGCCTCCTCGGAGCAGTTCTTC.